Presented here are 11 T cell receptor beta chains from one specimen sequenced in a study of early T cells in non-severe SARS-CoV-2 infection. MiXCR, applied by TCRdb to the 5' RACE reads, yields one record per CDR3 protein. Found here are 69,000 or so distinct CDR3 sequences, under 9.5% of them singletons; the top ten hold 5.9%. The specimen was whole blood. These receptors were collected from an adult who was a healthcare worker with PCR-confirmed SARS-CoV-2 infection or an uninfected control (not recorded which).

The gene calls are TRBV7-9 and TRBJ2-2; 11 nucleotides match TRBD1. From germline, CDR1 is SEHNR and CDR2 FQNEAQ (reference sequence). The CDR3 totals 16 residues. The ends lost 4 bases at V and 6 bases at J; junction bases unmatched: 7. CDR3 nucleotide sequence: TGTGCCAGCAGCTCCTCCGGGACAGGGGGTCCCGGGGAGCTGTTTTTT. It is translated as CASSSSGTGGPGELFF.

The rearrangement joins TRBV29-1 to TRBJ2-7; 7 nucleotides line up with TRBD1. J was trimmed by 3 bases and V by 1 base; bases with no gene match: 6. Per the germline V gene, CDR1 is SQVTM and CDR2 is ANQGSEA. The CDR3 has 14 amino acids. The CDR3 reads CSVEANRGDYEQYF. The CDR3, as DNA: TGCAGCGTTGAAGCAAACAGGGGAGACTACGAGCAGTACTTC.

The DNA of the CDR3 is TGCAGTGCCCCACCCTTCATCGACAGGATTTATGGCTACACCTTC. Encoded protein: CSAPPFIDRIYGYTF. The V gene is TRBV20-1, the J gene TRBJ1-2, with D tentatively TRBD1 (6 bases). CDR3 length: 15 residues. Germline V gives CDR1 DFQATT, CDR2 SNEGSKA (reference sequence). V was shortened by 6 bases and J by 5 bases, with 22 bases between the two germline ends.

The V call is TRBV20-1, the J call TRBJ2-7, with TRBD2 identical over 10 bases. Trimming removed 1 base from V and 5 bases from J; junction bases left unmatched: 2. This CDR3 has 13 amino acids. Looked up from germline, CDR1 is DFQATT and CDR2 is SNEGSKA (reference sequence). Written as DNA, the CDR3 is TGCAGTGCTAGAGTAGCGGGAGGAGACGAGCAGTACTTC. This translates into CSARVAGGDEQYF.

CDR3: CASSLLTSADTQYF. In DNA, the CDR3 is TGTGCCAGCAGCTTATTAACTTCTGCAGATACGCAGTATTTT. This chain connects TRBV11-2 to TRBJ2-3; no clear D. V was pared by 2 bases and J by 4 bases, with 10 bases between. The CDR3 is 14 amino acids. The germline V gene has CDR1 SGHAT and CDR2 FQNNGV. The entire variable domain, with the rest obtained from reference TRBV11-2 and TRBJ2-3, is as follows: EAGVAQSPRYKIIEKRQSVAFWCNPISGHATLYWYQQILGQGPKLLIQFQNNGVVDDSQLPKDRFSAERLKGVDSTLKIQPAKLEDSAVYLCASSLLTSADTQYFGPGTRLTVL.

The table lists this clonotype with many counts. The chain joins TRBV18 to TRBJ2-3; D is perhaps TRBD1 (6 bases). Germline loops: CDR1 KGHSH, CDR2 LQKENI. V dropped 1 base and J dropped 2 bases, with 19 bases sitting between them. The length of the CDR3 is 18 residues. The CDR3 spells CASSPQGGDRTFTDTQYF. The CDR3 region has the DNA TGTGCCAGCTCACCACAAGGGGGTGACCGAACCTTCACAGATACGCAGTATTTT.

This clonotype has more than one count but fewer than ten. V is TRBV20-1 and J is TRBJ1-4; 7 positions match TRBD1. Trimming removed 3 bases from V and 6 bases from J; junction bases left unmatched: 7. The CDR3 has 14 residues. Germline CDR1 reads DFQATT; CDR2 reads SNEGSKA (reference sequence). CDR3 sequence: CSASRDRADEKLFF. The CDR3 coding sequence is TGCAGTGCTAGCCGCGACAGGGCGGATGAAAAACTGTTTTTT.

The J gene is TRBJ2-7, the V gene TRBV12-3 or TRBV12-4; D is possibly TRBD1 or TRBD2 (5 bases each). CDR3 length: 14 amino acids. V lost 8 bases to trimming and J lost 1 base, with 15 bases between them. The DNA for the CDR3 is TGTGCCAGCGGCCGGGACCACAATTCCTACGAGCAGTACTTC. Amino acid sequence: CASGRDHNSYEQYF.

This clonotype was observed a few times. The CDR3 nucleotides are TGTGCCAGCACGAGGTGGCAGGGGAATTCACCCCTCCACTTT. Its translation is CASTRWQGNSPLHF. The chain combines TRBV27 with TRBJ1-6; D is possibly TRBD1 (6 bases). Germline V gene sequence: CDR1 MNHEY, CDR2 SMNVEV (reference sequence). This CDR3 is built from 14 residues. V was shortened by 7 bases and J by 7 bases, with 14 bases between the two germline ends.

This clonotype was recorded many times. This chain uses TRBV29-1 with TRBJ2-3; a weak D match, TRBD2 (6 bases). V shed 5 bases and J shed 9 bases, with 21 bases lying between them. Germline V gene lookup returns CDR1 SQVTM and CDR2 ANQGSEA. The CDR3 sequence is 14 residues long. The CDR3 protein is CSVMTSAGDPTQYF. The DNA of the CDR3 is TGCAGCGTTATGACTAGTGCGGGCGATCCAACGCAGTATTTT.

The V call is TRBV7-2, the J call TRBJ2-1; 12 bases line up with TRBD2. This CDR3 region has 17 residues. The V gene end was trimmed by 5 bases and the J gene end by 8 bases; junction bases not matched to a gene: 13. CDR1 SGHTA and CDR2 FQGNSA come from the germline V gene. Here the CDR3 DNA reads TGTGCCAGCAGCCGATCCTTAGCTAGCGGGGGGGTGGATGAGCAGTTCTTC. This codes for CASSRSLASGGVDEQFF.